These 27 T cell receptor beta chains came from one sample sequenced in a study of regulatory T cells in long-lasting Graves disease. Time point indicated: newly diagnosed GD, antithyroid drugs for less than 3 months. PBMC RNA was the source of the TCR library. TCR beta libraries were built with iRepertoire HTBI primers and Arm-PCR of CDR3 regions. TCRdb ran MiXCR on the multiplex PCR reads and lists one entry per CDR3 protein. The table includes about 540,000 distinct CDR3 sequences, 13% detected once. These same data were also listed under a study on T cells in Graves' hyperthyroidism and ophthalmopathy.

The sample was peripheral blood mononuclear cells (PBMCs), taken at new diagnosis, from a patient treated with antithyroid drugs. The receptors stem from a man under 40 with Graves disease.

The V and J genes are TRBV5-1 and TRBJ2-7; 8 bases are a match to TRBD1. J lost 3 bases, V lost 4 bases, and 6 bases had no gene match. Germline CDR1 is SGHRS and CDR2 is YFSETQ. The CDR3 length is 14 residues. This chain's CDR3 is CASSIGQGGYEQYF. DNA of the CDR3: TGCGCCAGCAGCATTGGACAGGGAGGCTACGAGCAGTACTTC.

This clonotype was counted ten times or more. V usage is TRBV12-3 or TRBV12-4 and J usage is TRBJ2-3; D remains ambiguous. This CDR3 is built from 12 residues. V was cut by 4 bases and J by 7 bases, with 9 bases left in between. The CDR3 reads CASSSQTYTQYF. CDR3 coding DNA: TGTGCCAGCAGTTCCCAGACATATACGCAGTATTTT.

The chain employs TRBV19 and TRBJ2-1; 8 bases fit TRBD2. The J call may be wrong; the DNA end is better matched by TRBJ2-3. CDR3 length equals 16 residues. Germline CDR1 LNHDA, CDR2 SQIVND (reference sequence). The CDR3 region has the DNA TGTGCCAGTATGGATAGCGGGAAGTGGGGAGGAGATACGCAGTATTTT. As protein: CASMDSGKWGGDTQYF.

This clonotype was counted ten times or more. The chain combines TRBV24-1 with TRBJ1-5; no clear D. CDR3 length: 12 residues. The germline gives CDR1 KGHDR, CDR2 SFDVKD. V lost 0 bases, J lost 6 bases, and 2 bases lay in between. CDR3 in amino acids: CATSDLGQPQHF. CDR3 bases: TGTGCCACCAGTGATTTGGGTCAGCCCCAGCATTTT.

The chain uses TRBV6-2 or TRBV6-3 and TRBJ2-2; TRBD2 is a possible D gene (5 bases). Per germline, CDR1 MNHEY and CDR2 SVGEGT. V gave up 0 bases and J gave up 1 base, with 12 bases separating them. The CDR3 has 17 residues. This CDR3 is CASSYSRSDWNTGELFF. For the CDR3, the DNA is TGTGCCAGCAGTTACTCGAGGTCGGACTGGAACACCGGGGAGCTGTTTTTT.

This chain uses TRBV5-1 with TRBJ1-6; TRBD1 agrees at 8 bases. CDR1 and CDR2 (germline): SGHRS, YFSETQ. The CDR3 contains 16 residues. V was pared by 3 bases and J by 9 bases, with 11 bases of the junction left unmatched. This chain's CDR3 is CASSSSPGQAGSPLHF. CDR3 DNA sequence: TGCGCCAGCAGCTCGTCACCGGGACAGGCCGGTTCACCCCTCCACTTT.

The rearrangement joins TRBV28 to TRBJ2-7; D call uncertain. The length of the CDR3 is 11 residues. V lost 6 bases to trimming and J lost 6 bases, with 9 bases between them. Germline loops: CDR1 MDHEN, CDR2 SYDVKM. For the CDR3, the DNA is TGTGCCAGCAGCCACCTTTTCGAGCAGTACTTC. This translates into CASSHLFEQYF.

The V gene is TRBV19, the J gene TRBJ1-5; tentative D call: TRBD1 (5 bases). The CDR3 length is 14 residues. Germline values: CDR1 LNHDA, CDR2 SQIVND (reference sequence). With 7 bases removed from V and 0 bases from J, the gap between germline ends came to 10 bases. In DNA, the CDR3 is TGTGCCAGTACCGGGACTTTTAGCAATCAGCCCCAGCATTTT. It encodes CASTGTFSNQPQHF.

This clonotype was counted many times. This chain links TRBV12-3 or TRBV12-4 with TRBJ2-2; TRBD1 matches at 10 bases. J was trimmed by 7 bases and V by 6 bases; bases with no gene match: 11. CDR3 length: 16 amino acids. In DNA form, the CDR3 reads TGTGCCAGCAGGACGGACAGGGGGACCTTCGTCGGGGAGCTGTTTTTT. The encoded protein is CASRTDRGTFVGELFF.

This sequence joins TRBV29-1 and TRBJ2-3, with D unclear. Germline CDR1 is SQVTM and CDR2 is ANQGSEA. V was clipped by 8 bases and J by 7 bases, with 10 bases between them. The CDR3 has 10 amino acids. The CDR3 sequence: CSLLENTQYF. The CDR3 DNA follows: TGCAGCCTCCTTGAGAATACGCAGTATTTT.

Many counts were recorded for this clonotype. V is TRBV2 and J is TRBJ1-6, with TRBD1 matching 10 bases. Trimming took 8 bases from V and 7 from J; bases not matched to a gene: 5. The germline gives CDR1 SNHLY, CDR2 FYNNEI. The CDR3 consists of 14 residues. The CDR3 bases are TGTGCCAGCGGGACAGGGGCTGAGAATTCACCCCTCCACTTT. It encodes CASGTGAENSPLHF.

The V call is TRBV5-4, the J call TRBJ2-5; D is undetermined. The CDR3 is 14 amino acids. Trimming pared 3 bases from V and 1 base from J, leaving 10 bases between. Germline V gene lookup returns CDR1 SGHNT and CDR2 YYREEE (reference sequence). The CDR3 nucleotides read TGTGCCAGCAGCTACTCCCGGATCCAAGAGACCCAGTACTTC. This gives the protein CASSYSRIQETQYF.

The chain is built from TRBV7-9 and TRBJ2-1; weak D call: TRBD1 (7 bases). V lost 11 bases, J lost 4 bases, and 33 bases lay in between. This CDR3 has 19 residues. CDR1 SEHNR and CDR2 FQNEAQ come from the germline V gene (reference sequence). CDR3 in DNA: TGTGCCTCGCCGGGAAAGACAGGGAATGTGCCTAGCGAGTACAATGAGCAGTTCTTC. This translates into CASPGKTGNVPSEYNEQFF.

The V and J genes are TRBV27 and TRBJ1-1, with no clear D. V lost 8 bases, J lost 1 base, and 8 bases lay in between. This CDR3 region has 12 residues. CDR1 and CDR2 from the germline V gene are MNHEY and SMNVEV (reference sequence). CDR3 in amino acids: CASGIGNTEAFF. The CDR3 DNA sequence: TGTGCCAGCGGGATAGGGAACACTGAAGCTTTCTTT.

Note on this clonotype: Since a much larger clone is just one base distant, this may be a read error. The chain combines TRBV20-1 with TRBJ1-5; D is uncertain. V shed 5 bases and J shed 7 bases, with 21 bases lying between them. The CDR3 runs 15 residues. Germline V gives CDR1 DFQATT, CDR2 SNEGSKA (reference sequence). CDR3 DNA: TGCAGTGCTGGTATCAGAGGTATGATAGGCCAGCCCCAGCATTTT. Its translation: CSAGIRGMIGQPQHF.

This clonotype was counted at least ten times. CDR3 DNA sequence: TGTGCCAGCAGTTTCAGCGGGACTAACACTGAAGCTTTCTTT. This translates into CASSFSGTNTEAFF. The chain recombines TRBV27 with TRBJ1-1; tentatively, D is TRBD1 (5 bases). The CDR3 has 14 residues. Germline V lookup: CDR1 MNHEY, CDR2 SMNVEV (reference sequence). The V end lost 3 bases, the J end lost 2 bases, and 10 bases lay between the germline ends.

This clonotype was picked up many times. This rearrangement joins TRBV20-1 to TRBJ1-1; D call uncertain. The CDR3 length is 11 residues. The V end was cut by 6 bases, the J end by 0 bases, with 5 bases between. Germline lookup yields CDR1 DFQATT and CDR2 SNEGSKA (reference sequence). The CDR3 loop reads CSAPMNTEAFF. The CDR3 DNA follows: TGCAGTGCCCCCATGAACACTGAAGCTTTCTTT.

The J gene is TRBJ2-7, the V gene TRBV5-1, with unresolved D. There are 14 residues in the CDR3. CDR1 is SGHRS and CDR2 is YFSETQ in the germline V gene. V lost 3 bases and J lost 2, with 12 bases in between. The CDR3 bases are TGCGCCAGCAGCTCCATAGGGCCCCCCTACGAGCAGTACTTC. Translation: CASSSIGPPYEQYF.

This clonotype was recorded many times. The rearrangement links TRBV7-2 to TRBJ2-5; 9 bases are shared with TRBD2. CDR1 and CDR2 from the germline V gene are SGHTA and FQGNSA. V was pared by 5 bases and J by 4 bases, with 11 bases of the junction left unmatched. CDR3 length equals 16 residues. CDR3 coding DNA: TGTGCCAGCAGCCGGGGGGGTAGCGGGAGAGGAGAGACCCAGTACTTC. This translates into CASSRGGSGRGETQYF. Variable domain in full (rest from reference TRBV7-2 and TRBJ2-5): GAGVSQSPSNKVTEKGKDVELRCDPISGHTALYWYRQSLGQGLEFLIYFQGNSAPDKSGLPSDRFSAERTGGSVSTLTIQRTQQEDSAVYLCASSRGGSGRGETQYFGPGTRLLVL.

This clonotype appeared many times. V is TRBV28 and J is TRBJ1-5; possible D gene TRBD1, 5 bases. There are 12 residues in the CDR3. Germline V lookup: CDR1 MDHEN, CDR2 SYDVKM. The V end lost 11 bases, the J end lost 4 bases, and 12 bases lay between the germline ends. The chain's CDR3 is CAGRTPNQPQHF. The DNA for the CDR3 is TGTGCCGGAAGGACACCTAATCAGCCCCAGCATTTT.

Comments on this clonotype: This may be a read error: a much more frequent sequence differs by one nucleotide. The chain carries TRBV2 and TRBJ2-2; 8 bases line up with TRBD2. The CDR3 consists of 16 residues. Germline V gives CDR1 SNHLY, CDR2 FYNNEI. The trim removed 7 bases at V and 7 bases at J, leaving 14 bases unmatched. Here the CDR3 DNA reads TGTGCCAGCACCGGACAACCAGCGGGAGCCCTCGGGGAGCTGTTTTTT. This codes for CASTGQPAGALGELFF.

The CDR3 loop reads CASSPGDPNQPQHF. DNA for the CDR3: TGTGCCAGCAGCCCTGGGGACCCCAATCAGCCCCAGCATTTT. This sequence joins TRBV9 and TRBJ1-5, with D maybe TRBD1 (5 bases). Germline V gives CDR1 SGDLS, CDR2 YYNGEE. With 4 bases removed from V and 3 bases from J, the gap between germline ends came to 11 bases. The CDR3 totals 14 residues.

The CDR3 DNA follows: TGTGCCTGCCATCTTCAGGGGGCTGGGGAGCAGTACTTC. Translating it yields CACHLQGAGEQYF. This chain links TRBV30 with TRBJ2-7; 8 nucleotides agree with TRBD1. The V gene's germline CDR1 is GTSNPN and CDR2 SVGIG (reference sequence). With 6 bases clipped from V and 7 bases from J, the junction kept 11 bases outside the gene matches. CDR3 length: 13 amino acids.

This clonotype was seen repeatedly, ten times or more. CDR3 loop: CASTGTGWRIGYTF. DNA for the CDR3: TGTGCCAGCACCGGGACAGGATGGAGAATTGGCTACACCTTC. The J gene is TRBJ1-2, the V gene TRBV28, with 8 bases fitting TRBD1. Trimming took 7 bases from V and 7 from J; bases not matched to a gene: 11. Germline V CDR1 and CDR2: MDHEN, SYDVKM. This CDR3 is built from 14 residues.

This clonotype showed up many times. The chain carries TRBV12-3 or TRBV12-4 and TRBJ2-7; tentative D call: TRBD1 (5 bases). V was clipped by 0 bases and J by 5 bases, with 14 bases between them. This CDR3 is built from 15 residues. CDR3: CASSLAVGLGHEQYF. In nucleotides, the CDR3 is TGTGCCAGCAGTTTAGCAGTAGGCCTGGGGCACGAGCAGTACTTC.

This clonotype came up many times. J is TRBJ2-1 and V is TRBV6-2 or TRBV6-3, with TRBD2 identical over 13 bases. CDR1 MNHEY and CDR2 SVGEGT come from the germline V gene. CDR3 size: 15 residues. Trimming cost V 7 bases and J 6 bases; bases outside gene matches: 6. The CDR3 nucleotides are TGTGCCAGCACCTCGGGACTAGCGGGGAGCAATGAGCAGTTCTTC. Translation: CASTSGLAGSNEQFF.

Turning to this clonotype: Just one base apart from a much larger clone, this may be a read error. The chain employs TRBV5-1 and TRBJ2-5; TRBD2 matches 12 bases. The CDR3 contains 16 residues. Germline assignment: CDR1 SGHRS and CDR2 YFSETQ. The CDR3 protein is CASSPGTSGFQEIQYF. The CDR3, as DNA: TGCGCCAGCAGCCCAGGGACTAGCGGGTTCCAAGAGATCCAGTACTTC.